The clone carrying this T cell receptor beta chain was counted a single time. The antigen remains undetermined. This sample was taken from a study of cytomegalovirus exposure and HLA in healthy donors. Regarding the study as a whole: As confirmed in vitro, a few CMV-associated chains were specific for CMV antigens. HLA allele associations emerged for around 16,000 TCR beta sequences in a later analysis, at 0.05 false discovery rate. Association of a missense DCLRE1C variant with TCR beta V- and J-gene trimming was reported in a later analysis.

The PCR made use of 60 Vbeta and 13 Jbeta primers. Repertoires were generated with immunoSEQ multiplex PCR, while TCRdb's copy carries only in-frame clones and drops some. The data show about 130,000 clones, approximately 78% seen once. Germline-derived CDR1 and CDR2 are SGHAT and FQDESV (reference sequence). Trimming removed 0 bases from V and 3 bases from J, with 11 bases in between. CDR3 size: 15 residues. V and J are TRBV11-1 and TRBJ1-2, with a tentative D call TRBD1 (5 bases). The TCR originated in a human donor in good health. The sequenced material came from PBMCs. The DNA for the CDR3 is TGTGCCAGCAGCTTAGCCCGAGACAGCGACTATGGCTACACCTTC. Translating it yields CASSLARDSDYGYTF.